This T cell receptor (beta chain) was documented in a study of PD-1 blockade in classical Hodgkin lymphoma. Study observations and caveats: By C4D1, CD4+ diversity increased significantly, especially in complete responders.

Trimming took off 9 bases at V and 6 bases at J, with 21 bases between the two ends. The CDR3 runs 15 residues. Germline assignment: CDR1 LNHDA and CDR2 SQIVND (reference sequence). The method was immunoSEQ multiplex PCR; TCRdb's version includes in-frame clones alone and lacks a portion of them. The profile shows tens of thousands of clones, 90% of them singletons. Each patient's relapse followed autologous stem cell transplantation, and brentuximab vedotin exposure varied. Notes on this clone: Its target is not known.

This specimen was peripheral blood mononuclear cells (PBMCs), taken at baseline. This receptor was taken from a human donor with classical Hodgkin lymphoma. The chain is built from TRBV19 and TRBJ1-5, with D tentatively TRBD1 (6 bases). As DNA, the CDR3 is TGTGCCAGCGGTCGGAGTACAGGGAATGGTCAGCCCCAGCATTTT. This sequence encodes CASGRSTGNGQPQHF. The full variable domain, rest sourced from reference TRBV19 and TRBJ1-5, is DGGITQSPKYLFRKEGQNVTLSCEQNLNHDAMYWYRQDPGQGLRLIYYSQIVNDFQKGDIAEGYSVSREKKESFPLTVTSAQKNPTAFYLCASGRSTGNGQPQHFGDGTRLSIL.